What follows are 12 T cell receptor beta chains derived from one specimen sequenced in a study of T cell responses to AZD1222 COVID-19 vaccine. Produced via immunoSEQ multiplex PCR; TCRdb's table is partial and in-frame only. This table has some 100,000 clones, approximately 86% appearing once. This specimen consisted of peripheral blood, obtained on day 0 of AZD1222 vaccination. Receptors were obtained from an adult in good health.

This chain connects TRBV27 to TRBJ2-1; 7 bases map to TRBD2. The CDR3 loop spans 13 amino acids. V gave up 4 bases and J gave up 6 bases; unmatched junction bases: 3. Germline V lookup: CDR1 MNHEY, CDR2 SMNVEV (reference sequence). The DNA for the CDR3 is TGTGCCAGCAGTTCGACTAGCAGCAATGAGCAGTTCTTC. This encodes CASSSTSSNEQFF.

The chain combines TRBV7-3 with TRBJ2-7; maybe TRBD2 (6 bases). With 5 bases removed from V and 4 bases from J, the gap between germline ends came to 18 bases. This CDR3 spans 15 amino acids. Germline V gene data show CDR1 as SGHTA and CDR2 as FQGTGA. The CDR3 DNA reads TGTGCCAGCAGCCCCACTCGCGGGGCGACGTACGAGCAGTACTTC. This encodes CASSPTRGATYEQYF.

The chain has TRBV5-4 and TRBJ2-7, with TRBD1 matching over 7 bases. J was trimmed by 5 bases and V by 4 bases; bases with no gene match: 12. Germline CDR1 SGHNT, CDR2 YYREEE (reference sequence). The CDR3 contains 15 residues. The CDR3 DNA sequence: TGTGCCAGCAGCCCACCGACAGGGCTAAGACACGAGCAGTACTTC. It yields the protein CASSPPTGLRHEQYF.

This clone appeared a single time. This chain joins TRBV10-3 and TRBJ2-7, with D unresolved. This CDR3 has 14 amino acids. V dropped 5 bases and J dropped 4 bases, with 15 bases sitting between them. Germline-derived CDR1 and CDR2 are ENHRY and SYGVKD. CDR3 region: CAISPSRSPYEQYF. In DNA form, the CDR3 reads TGTGCCATCAGTCCTAGTCGGTCTCCATACGAGCAGTACTTC.

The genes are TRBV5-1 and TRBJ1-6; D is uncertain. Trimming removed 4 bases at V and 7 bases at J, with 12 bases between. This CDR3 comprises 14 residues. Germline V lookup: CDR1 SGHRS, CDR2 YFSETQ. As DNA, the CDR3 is TGCGCCAGCAGCGAGGGTGGGCAGAATTCACCCCTCCACTTT. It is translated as CASSEGGQNSPLHF.

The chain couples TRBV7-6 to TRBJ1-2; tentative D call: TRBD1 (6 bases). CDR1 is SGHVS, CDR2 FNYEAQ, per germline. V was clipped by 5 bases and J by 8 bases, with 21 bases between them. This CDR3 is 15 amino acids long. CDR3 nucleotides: TGTGCCAGCAGCCCCGGGTCCCTACAGGGTGGAGGCTACACCTTC. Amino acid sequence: CASSPGSLQGGGYTF.

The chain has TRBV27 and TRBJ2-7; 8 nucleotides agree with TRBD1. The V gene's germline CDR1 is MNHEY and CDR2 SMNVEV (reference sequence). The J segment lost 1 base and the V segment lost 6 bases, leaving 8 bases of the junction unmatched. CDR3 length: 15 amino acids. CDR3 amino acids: CASRPWRDRSYEQYF. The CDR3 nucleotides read TGTGCCAGCAGGCCCTGGAGGGACAGGTCCTACGAGCAGTACTTC.

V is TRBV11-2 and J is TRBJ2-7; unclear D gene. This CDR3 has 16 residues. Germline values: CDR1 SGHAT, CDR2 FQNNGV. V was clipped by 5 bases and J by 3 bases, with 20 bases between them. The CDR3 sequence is CASSPRPDPGYYEQYF. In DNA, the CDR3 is TGTGCCAGCAGCCCCCGTCCGGACCCCGGCTACTACGAGCAGTACTTC.

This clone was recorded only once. The CDR3 DNA sequence: TGCGCCAGCAGCTTGGCGGGGCCCAGCTCTGGAAACACCATATATTTT. Its translation is CASSLAGPSSGNTIYF. J is TRBJ1-3 and V is TRBV5-1; TRBD1 is a possible D gene (5 bases). Trimming removed 0 bases from V and 0 bases from J, with 10 bases in between. The CDR3 runs to 16 residues. In germline, CDR1 is SGHRS, CDR2 YFSETQ.

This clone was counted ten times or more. This CDR3 reads CASQAGRYSNQPQHF. The CDR3 DNA follows: TGTGCCAGCCAGGCAGGCCGATATAGCAATCAGCCCCAGCATTTT. The genes are TRBV2 and TRBJ1-5; D unresolved. The CDR3 is 15 amino acids. Germline CDR1 reads SNHLY; CDR2 reads FYNNEI. V shed 8 bases and J shed 0 bases, with 14 bases lying between them.

DNA for the CDR3: TGTGCCTTGATCTACAGGGGCGGCACTGAAGCTTTCTTT. Amino acid sequence: CALIYRGGTEAFF. The chain is built from TRBV30 and TRBJ1-1; 7 nucleotides agree with TRBD1. Germline V gives CDR1 GTSNPN, CDR2 SVGIG (reference sequence). The CDR3 covers 13 residues. V shed 7 bases, J shed 4 bases, and the junction held 9 bases outside the gene matches.

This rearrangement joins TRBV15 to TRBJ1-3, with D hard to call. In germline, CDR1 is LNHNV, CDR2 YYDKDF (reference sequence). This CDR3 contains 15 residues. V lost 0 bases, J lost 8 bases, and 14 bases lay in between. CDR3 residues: CATSRDMAPWDTIYF. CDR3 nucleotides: TGTGCCACCAGCAGAGATATGGCGCCTTGGGACACCATATATTTT.